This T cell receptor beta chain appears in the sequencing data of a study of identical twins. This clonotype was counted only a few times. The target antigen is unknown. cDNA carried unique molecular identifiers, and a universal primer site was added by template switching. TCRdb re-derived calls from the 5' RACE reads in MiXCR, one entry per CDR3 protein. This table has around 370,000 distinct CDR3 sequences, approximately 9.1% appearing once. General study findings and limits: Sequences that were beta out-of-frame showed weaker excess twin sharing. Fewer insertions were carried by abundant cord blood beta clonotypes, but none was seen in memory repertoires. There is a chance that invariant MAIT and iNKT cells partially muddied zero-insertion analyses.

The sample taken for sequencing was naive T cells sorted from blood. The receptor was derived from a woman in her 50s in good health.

CDR3 in amino acids: CNRETQYF. The CDR3 DNA follows: TGCAATAGGGAGACCCAGTACTTC. The chain combines TRBV20-1 with TRBJ2-5; the D is unclear. CDR1 DFQATT and CDR2 SNEGSKA come from the germline V gene (reference sequence). The CDR3 consists of 8 residues.